The entry below gives a single TCR beta chain sequence along with its context. This record belongs to a study of shared clonotypes between healthy human individuals. CDR1 and CDR2 (germline): MGHRA, YSYEKL. CDR3 length equals 17 residues. V shed 0 bases and J shed 2 bases, with 14 bases lying between them. The method was immunoSEQ multiplex PCR; TCRdb's version includes in-frame clones alone and lacks a portion of them. The data contain about 2.4 million clones, 85% to 95% of them singletons. This chain links TRBV4-1 with TRBJ2-1; D possibly corresponds to TRBD1 (5 bases). The clonotype was recovered from a man younger than 35 in good health. Sequenced input: naive CD4+ T cells sorted from blood. Documented subset: CD45RA+ positively selected. CDR3 sequence (DNA): TGCGCCAGCAGCCAAGATCCCCAGGGCAGCGCCTACAATGAGCAGTTCTTC. Translating gives CASSQDPQGSAYNEQFF.